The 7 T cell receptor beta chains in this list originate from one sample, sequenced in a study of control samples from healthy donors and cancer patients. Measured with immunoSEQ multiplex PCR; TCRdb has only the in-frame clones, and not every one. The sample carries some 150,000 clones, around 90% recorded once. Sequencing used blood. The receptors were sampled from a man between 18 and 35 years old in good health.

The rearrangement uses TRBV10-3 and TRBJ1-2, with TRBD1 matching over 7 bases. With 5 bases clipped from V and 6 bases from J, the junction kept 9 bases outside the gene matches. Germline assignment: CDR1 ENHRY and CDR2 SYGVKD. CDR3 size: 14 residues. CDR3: CAISRGTEDDGYTF. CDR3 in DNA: TGTGCCATCAGTAGAGGGACAGAAGATGATGGCTACACCTTC.

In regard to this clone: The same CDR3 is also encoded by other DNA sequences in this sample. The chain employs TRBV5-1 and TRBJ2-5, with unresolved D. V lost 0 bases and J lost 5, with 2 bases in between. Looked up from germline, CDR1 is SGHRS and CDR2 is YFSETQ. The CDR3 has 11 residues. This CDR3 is CASSLEETQYF. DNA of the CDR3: TGCGCCAGCAGCTTGGAGGAGACCCAGTACTTC.

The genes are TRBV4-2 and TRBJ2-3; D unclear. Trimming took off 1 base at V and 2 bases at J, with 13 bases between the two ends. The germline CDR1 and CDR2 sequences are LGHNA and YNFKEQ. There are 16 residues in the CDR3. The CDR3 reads CASSQATSSNTDTQYF. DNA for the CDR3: TGTGCCAGCAGCCAAGCGACAAGTTCTAACACAGATACGCAGTATTTT.

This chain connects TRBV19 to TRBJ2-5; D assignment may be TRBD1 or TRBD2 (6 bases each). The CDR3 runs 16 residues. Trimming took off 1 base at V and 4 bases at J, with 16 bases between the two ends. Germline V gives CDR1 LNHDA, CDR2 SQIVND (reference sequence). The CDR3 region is CASSIGAGEVGETQYF. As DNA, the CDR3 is TGTGCCAGTAGTATAGGGGCAGGGGAGGTCGGAGAGACCCAGTACTTC.

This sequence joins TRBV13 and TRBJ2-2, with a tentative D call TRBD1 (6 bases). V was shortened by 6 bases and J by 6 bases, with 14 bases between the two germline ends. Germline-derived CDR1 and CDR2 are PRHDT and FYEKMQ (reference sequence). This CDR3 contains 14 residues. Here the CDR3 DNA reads TGTGCCAGCAGTTCCAAAGGGGGTCCCGGGGAGCTGTTTTTT. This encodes CASSSKGGPGELFF.

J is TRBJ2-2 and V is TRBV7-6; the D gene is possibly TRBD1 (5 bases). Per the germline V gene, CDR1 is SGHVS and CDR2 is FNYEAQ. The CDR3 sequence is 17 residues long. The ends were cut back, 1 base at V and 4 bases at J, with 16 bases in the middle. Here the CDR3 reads CASSLVGAYISTGELFF. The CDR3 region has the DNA TGTGCCAGCAGCTTAGTTGGGGCATATATATCCACCGGGGAGCTGTTTTTT.

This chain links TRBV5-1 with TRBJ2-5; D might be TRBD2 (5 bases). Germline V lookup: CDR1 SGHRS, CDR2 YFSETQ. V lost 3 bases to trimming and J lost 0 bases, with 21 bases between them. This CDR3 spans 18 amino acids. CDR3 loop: CASSSEDSRTDYQETQYF. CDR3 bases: TGCGCCAGCAGCTCGGAAGACTCCCGGACGGACTACCAAGAGACCCAGTACTTC.